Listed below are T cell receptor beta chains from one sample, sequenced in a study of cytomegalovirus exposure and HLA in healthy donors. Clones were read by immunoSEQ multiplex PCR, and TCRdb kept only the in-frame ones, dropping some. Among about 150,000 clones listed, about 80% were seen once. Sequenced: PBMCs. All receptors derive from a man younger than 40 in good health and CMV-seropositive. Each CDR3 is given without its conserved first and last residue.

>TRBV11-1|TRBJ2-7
ASSFDRVSYEQY
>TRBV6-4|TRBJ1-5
ANHVIRSDLNSNQPQH
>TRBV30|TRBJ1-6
AWSFSQGKGSPLH
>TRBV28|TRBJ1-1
ASSSEQGTVAF
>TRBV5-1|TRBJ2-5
ASSLVSETQY
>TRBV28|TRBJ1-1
ASSHGQRMNTEAF
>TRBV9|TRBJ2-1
ASSERTSGDYNEQF
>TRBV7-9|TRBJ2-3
ASSNTDTQY
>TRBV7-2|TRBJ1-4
ASSSPGTGGQLF
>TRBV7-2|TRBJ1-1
ASSLSQDSMNTEAF
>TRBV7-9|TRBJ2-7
ASSLGDPRVFEQY
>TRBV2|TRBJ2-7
AIRQSSYEQY
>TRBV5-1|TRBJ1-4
ASKSLWGVGEKLF
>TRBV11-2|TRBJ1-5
ASSVGGWGGQPQH
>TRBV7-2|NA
ASSPWTSGSGEQY
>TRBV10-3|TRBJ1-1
AITTGYGNTEAF
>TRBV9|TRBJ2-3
ASSAGLAADTQY
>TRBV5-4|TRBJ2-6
ASSLAGAGANVLT
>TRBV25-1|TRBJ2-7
ASSPSGEQY
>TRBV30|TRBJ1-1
AWAGPNTEAF
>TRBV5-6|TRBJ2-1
ASSQYLGGSNEQF
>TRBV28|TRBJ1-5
ASRLQGYQPQH
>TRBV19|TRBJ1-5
ASSTTGGNQPQH
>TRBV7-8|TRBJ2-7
ASSPRTSYSSHEQY
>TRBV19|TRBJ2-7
ASSDRRTREGGLGEQY
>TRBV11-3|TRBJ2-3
ASSLDLSTDTQY
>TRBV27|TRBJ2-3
ASSLSGTRGTDTQY
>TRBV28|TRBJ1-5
ASRSAWQPQH
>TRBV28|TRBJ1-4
ASSPRPVWEANEKLF
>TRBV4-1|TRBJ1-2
ASSPGQGANYGYT
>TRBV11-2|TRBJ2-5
ASGNQETQY
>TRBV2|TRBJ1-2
ASSEEATNYGYT
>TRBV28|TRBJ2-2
ASSLNLAGGGSGNTGELF
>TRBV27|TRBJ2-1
ASSPGTSGSNEQF
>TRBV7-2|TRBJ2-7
ASSPGLNEQY
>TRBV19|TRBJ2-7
ASSIRQGMTYEQY
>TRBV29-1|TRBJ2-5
SVVRGRPQETQY
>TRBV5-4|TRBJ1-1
ASSSRSGPGTEAF
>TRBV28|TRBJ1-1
ASTRTGAPEAF
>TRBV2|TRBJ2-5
ASKTVETQY
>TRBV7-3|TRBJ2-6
ASSPQGGLAGANVLT
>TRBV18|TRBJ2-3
ASSRTSSLSTDTQY
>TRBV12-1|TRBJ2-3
ARQATDTQY
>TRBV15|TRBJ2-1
ATSREGAGLNEQF
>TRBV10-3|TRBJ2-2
AISEQADRNTGELF
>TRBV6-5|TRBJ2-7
ASSYSRTGREQY
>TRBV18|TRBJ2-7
ASSQDRGHEQY
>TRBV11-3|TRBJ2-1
ASSLEAGNNEQF
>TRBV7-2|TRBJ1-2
ASSISRDLKNYGYT
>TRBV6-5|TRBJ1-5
ASSGQINQPQH
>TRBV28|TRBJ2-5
ASSLVGRQY
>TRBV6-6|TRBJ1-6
ASSDGGVVSPLH
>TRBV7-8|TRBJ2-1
ASRPPRTGDNEQF
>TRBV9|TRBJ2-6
ASSVFGTGVSGANVPT
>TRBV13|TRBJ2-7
ASSLANGGTSGTLYYEQY
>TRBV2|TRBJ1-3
ASSAQGASGNTIY
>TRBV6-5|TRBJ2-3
ASPSGEGIIDTQY
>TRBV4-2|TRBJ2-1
ASSNTWREINEQF
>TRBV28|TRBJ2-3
ASSWDRGPTDTQY